The clone carrying this TCR beta chain was recorded only once. This entry comes from a study of blood T cell repertoires in COVID-19. Study details: The United States, Italy and Spain were the sources of the acute and convalescent COVID-19 samples. T cells, B-cell-depleted T cells, or PBMCs provided the cDNA or gDNA that served as material.

In the authors' workflow: Researchers report that nucleated cell counts were estimated from reference gene primer amplification. Measured with immunoSEQ multiplex PCR; TCRdb has only the in-frame clones, and not every one. The V and J calls and clone size come from that table; D and trimming were worked out from the DNA. The table shows 200,000 to 300,000 clones, with around four fifths occurring only once. CDR1 and CDR2 (germline): SGDLS, YYNGEE. V was cut by 0 bases and J by 4 bases, with 20 bases left in between. The CDR3 totals 18 residues. Source material: peripheral blood. V gene TRBV9 combines with J gene TRBJ2-1; perhaps TRBD2 as D (6 bases). The sequence derives from a man between 50 and 59 years old with acute or convalescent COVID-19. CDR3 loop: CASSVGVGDGGFYNEQFF. Written as DNA, the CDR3 is TGTGCCAGCAGCGTAGGAGTGGGGGACGGGGGTTTTTACAATGAGCAGTTCTTC.